Each of the 13 T cell receptor beta chains below was sequenced from the same sample in a study of T cell repertoires in ileal Crohn's disease (dated by TCRdb to the late 2010s). This specimen's time point label, interpreted: inflamed ileum from the surgical specimen. Preparation of the library involved the immunoSEQ multiplex PCR assay. TCRdb provides this immuneACCESS table in a form limited to in-frame rearrangements. Some clones are lacking; in checked studies, under half of them reflect an unresolved V gene, and why the rest are absent is not known. For this sample there are roughly 2,500 clones; 85% to 95% appear just once. The ten largest clonotypes hold over 3% of the sample. Sequencing was carried out using ileal tissue. Receptors originate from an adult with Crohn's disease.

The chain has TRBV5-5 and TRBJ1-2, with TRBD1 as a possible D gene (6 bases). The V and J ends lost 1 base and 6 bases respectively, with 19 bases between them. This CDR3 contains 16 residues. Per the germline V gene, CDR1 is SGHKS and CDR2 is YYEKEE (reference sequence). CDR3 residues: CASSLIPQGRVDGYTF. CDR3 DNA sequence: TGTGCCAGCAGCTTGATCCCTCAGGGGCGAGTCGATGGCTACACCTTC.

This clone was found once. The V call is TRBV11-3, the J call TRBJ2-1; 12 bases map to TRBD1. This CDR3 is built from 19 residues. CDR1 and CDR2 from the germline V gene are SGHNT and YENEEA. The V and J ends lost 0 bases and 0 bases, in that order; junction bases with no gene match: 6. The CDR3 nucleotides are TGTGCCAGCAGCTTAGACGGGACAGGGGGCCTCAGCTCCTACAATGAGCAGTTCTTC. It specifies CASSLDGTGGLSSYNEQFF.

J is TRBJ1-5 and V is TRBV2; D not resolved. This CDR3 region has 13 residues. In germline, CDR1 is SNHLY, CDR2 FYNNEI. Trimming took off 1 base at V and 7 bases at J, with 8 bases between the two ends. The CDR3: CASSEEAGQPQHF. Here the CDR3 DNA reads TGTGCCAGCAGTGAAGAGGCGGGACAGCCCCAGCATTTT.

This chain connects TRBV7-3 to TRBJ2-1, with 9 positions matching TRBD2. The length of the CDR3 is 16 residues. Trimming removed 5 bases from V and 7 bases from J; junction bases left unmatched: 12. Germline V gives CDR1 SGHTA, CDR2 FQGTGA. As DNA, the CDR3 is TGTGCCAGCAGCCCGCGAGATAGCGGGAGAAGGAATGAGCAGTTCTTC. It yields the protein CASSPRDSGRRNEQFF.

This clone has only one observation. The chain has TRBV5-6 and TRBJ2-4; 7 nucleotides match TRBD2. After removal of 4 bases from V and 7 bases from J, the junction contained 8 bases not matched to a gene. The CDR3 contains 14 residues. The germline gives CDR1 SGHDT, CDR2 YYEEEE. This CDR3 reads CASSPGEGRNIQYF. The DNA of the CDR3 is TGTGCCAGCAGCCCCGGGGAGGGGAGGAACATTCAGTACTTC.

This clone was detected once. The chain is built from TRBV29-1 and TRBJ2-5; 8 positions match TRBD1. Germline assignment: CDR1 SQVTM and CDR2 ANQGSEA. Trimming removed 2 bases from V and 7 bases from J; junction bases left unmatched: 6. The CDR3 spans 13 residues. In nucleotides, the CDR3 is TGCAGCGTTGAACCGGACAGGGCCGGGACCCAGTACTTC. Its protein product is CSVEPDRAGTQYF.

The V gene is TRBV7-2, the J gene TRBJ1-6; 8 nucleotides align to TRBD1. The germline CDR1 and CDR2 sequences are SGHTA and FQGNSA. The CDR3 extends over 14 amino acids. V lost 7 bases, J lost 9 bases, and 8 bases stayed unmatched. This CDR3 is CASTRTGQASPLHF. In DNA form, the CDR3 reads TGTGCCAGCACAAGGACAGGGCAAGCTTCACCCCTCCACTTT.

This chain links TRBV29-1 with TRBJ2-4; no reliable D call. This CDR3 region has 13 residues. Per germline, CDR1 SQVTM and CDR2 ANQGSEA. With 7 bases removed from V and 8 bases from J, the gap between germline ends came to 18 bases. For the CDR3, the DNA is TGCAGCGCGAGCTCTGGGGATAGAGACATTCAGTACTTC. Its protein product is CSASSGDRDIQYF.

The chain employs TRBV5-6 and TRBJ2-7; perhaps TRBD1 as D (5 bases). This CDR3 has 13 residues. Germline V lookup: CDR1 SGHDT, CDR2 YYEEEE. V was cut by 1 base and J by 2 bases, with 7 bases left in between. The chain's CDR3 is CASSLWGPYEQYF. CDR3 DNA sequence: TGTGCCAGCAGCTTGTGGGGCCCCTACGAGCAGTACTTC.

This clone was seen only once. This chain links TRBV30 with TRBJ2-7, with TRBD1 matching over 8 bases. Trimming cost V 3 bases and J 0 bases; bases outside gene matches: 1. Germline loops: CDR1 GTSNPN, CDR2 SVGIG (reference sequence). The CDR3 runs 13 residues. The CDR3 DNA sequence: TGTGCCTGGAGGGGACAGGACTCCTACGAGCAGTACTTC. Protein: CAWRGQDSYEQYF.

This chain joins TRBV25-1 and TRBJ2-1; a weak D match, TRBD1 (6 bases). The CDR3 has 15 residues. CDR1 is MGHDK and CDR2 is SYGVNS in the germline V gene. V shed 4 bases and J shed 2 bases, with 12 bases lying between them. CDR3: CASSASGTTYNEQFF. The CDR3 DNA is TGTGCCAGCAGTGCCTCCGGGACAACCTACAATGAGCAGTTCTTC.

This clone was picked up one time. This sequence joins TRBV7-9 and TRBJ2-7; D is perhaps TRBD2 (6 bases). The CDR3 sequence is 15 residues long. Trimming pared 1 base from V and 5 bases from J, leaving 15 bases between. The germline CDR1 and CDR2 sequences are SEHNR and FQNEAQ (reference sequence). The CDR3, as DNA: TGTGCCAGCAGCTTAGGCCCGGGAGAGGCACACGAGCAGTACTTC. Protein sequence: CASSLGPGEAHEQYF. The entire variable domain, with the rest obtained from reference TRBV7-9 and TRBJ2-7, is as follows: DTGVSQNPRHKITKRGQNVTFRCDPISEHNRLYWYRQTLGQGPEFLTYFQNEAQLEKSRLLSDRFSAERPKGSFSTLEIQRTEQGDSAMYLCASSLGPGEAHEQYFGPGTRLTVT.

The chain employs TRBV7-8 and TRBJ1-1; D gene ambiguous. V lost 5 bases, J lost 3 bases, and 13 bases lay in between. The CDR3 extends over 14 amino acids. Germline lookup yields CDR1 SGHVS and CDR2 FQNEAQ. CDR3 DNA sequence: TGTGCCAGCAGCCCGATCGTCGGGTACACTGAAGCTTTCTTT. The encoded protein is CASSPIVGYTEAFF.